A single T cell receptor beta chain is shown here with its context. As yet, its antigen is unknown. One junction end does not reproduce the germline sequence, and a read error may be involved. This CDR3 is 14 amino acids long. The V gene's germline CDR1 is SSHAT and CDR2 FNYEAQ (reference sequence). Surgery without prior neoadjuvant therapy was the treatment of the selected pancreatic ductal adenocarcinoma patients. The data derive from a study of T cells in pancreatic ductal adenocarcinoma. Generated by immunoSEQ multiplex PCR, the TCRdb table keeps only in-frame clones and is missing some. The top ten hold less than 4% of the sample, which has more than 85,000 clones, nearly 95% seen once. General study results and limits: No significant tumor-blood clonality difference; means were about 0.11 and 0.072.

The chain couples TRBV7-7 to TRBJ2-3, with TRBD1 as a possible D gene (6 bases). Sequencing was performed on PBMCs. The clonotype originates from a human donor with pancreatic ductal adenocarcinoma. Here the CDR3 reads CASSITGSTDTQYF. CDR3 in DNA: TGTGCTAGCAGCATAACAGGGAGCACAGATACGCAGTATTTT.